This passage covers 17 T cell receptor beta chains from one sample sequenced in a study of blood T cell repertoires in COVID-19. Data came from immunoSEQ multiplex PCR; TCRdb stores just in-frame clones and leaves some out. The table includes about 130,000 clones, around nine tenths detected once. Sample: peripheral blood. The receptors come from a woman older than 75 with acute or convalescent COVID-19.

This chain links TRBV7-2 with TRBJ1-2; maybe TRBD1 (6 bases). In germline, CDR1 is SGHTA, CDR2 FQGNSA. Trimming took off 0 bases at V and 4 bases at J, with 12 bases between the two ends. The CDR3 spans 15 residues. The CDR3 DNA reads as TGTGCCAGCAGCTTAGCGGGAGACAGGCTCTATGGCTACACCTTC. It encodes CASSLAGDRLYGYTF.

This chain links TRBV3-1 (or the pseudogene TRBV3-2) with TRBJ2-2; the match to TRBD1 covers 8 bases. With V trimmed by 1 base and J by 2 bases, 3 bases remained unmatched. This CDR3 contains 16 residues. From germline, CDR1 is LGHDT and CDR2 YNNKEL (reference sequence). In DNA form, the CDR3 reads TGTGCCAGCAGCCAAGGGACAGGGTTAAACACCGGGGAGCTGTTTTTT. Its translation: CASSQGTGLNTGELFF.

V and J are TRBV3-1 (or the pseudogene TRBV3-2) and TRBJ2-3, with 8 bases matching TRBD2. The CDR3 extends over 17 amino acids. Germline CDR1 reads LGHDT; CDR2 reads YNNKEL (reference sequence). Trimming at V came to 4 bases and at J to 0 bases, leaving 9 bases not matched to a gene. The CDR3 here is CASSPSGGGTSTDTQYF. The CDR3 DNA sequence: TGTGCCAGCAGCCCCTCCGGGGGGGGGACTAGCACAGATACGCAGTATTTT.

Here the CDR3 reads CASSLSSSGDLEQYF. The CDR3 nucleotides are TGTGCCAGCAGTTTATCCTCATCCGGGGACTTGGAGCAGTACTTC. The chain is built from TRBV27 and TRBJ2-7; D perhaps matches TRBD2 (6 bases). Deletions cut 0 bases from V and 7 bases from J, with 16 bases between. Germline-derived CDR1 and CDR2 are MNHEY and SMNVEV (reference sequence). The CDR3 is 15 amino acids.

The V and J genes are TRBV19 and TRBJ2-1, with 7 bases fitting TRBD2. The ends lost 5 bases at V and 3 bases at J; junction bases unmatched: 7. Germline values: CDR1 LNHDA, CDR2 SQIVND (reference sequence). The CDR3 runs to 15 residues. The CDR3 nucleotides are TGTGCCAGTAGTCCTTTAGCGGGCAACTACAATGAGCAGTTCTTC. Encoded protein: CASSPLAGNYNEQFF.

The rearrangement uses TRBV3-1 (or the pseudogene TRBV3-2) and TRBJ1-6; weak D call: TRBD1 (6 bases). This CDR3 contains 14 residues. CDR1 is LGHDT, CDR2 YNNKEL, per germline (reference sequence). Trimming took 5 bases from V and 6 from J, leaving 11 bases between them. This CDR3 is CASSSGTPNSPLHF. For the CDR3, the DNA is TGTGCCAGCAGCTCCGGGACACCTAATTCACCCCTCCACTTT.

The CDR3: CASSEGQPTDTQYF. The CDR3 DNA reads TGCGCCAGCAGTGAGGGACAGCCCACAGATACGCAGTATTTT. The chain carries TRBV10-1 and TRBJ2-3, with D perhaps TRBD1 (6 bases). Trimming shortened V by 2 bases and J by 2 bases, and 8 bases separated the two germline ends. Germline V gene data show CDR1 as WNHNN and CDR2 as SYGVQD (reference sequence). The CDR3 consists of 14 residues.

The chain carries TRBV19 and TRBJ2-3, with TRBD2 matching over 13 bases. CDR3 length: 15 amino acids. Germline CDR1 and CDR2: LNHDA and SQIVND (reference sequence). The V gene end was trimmed by 1 base and the J gene end by 9 bases; junction bases not matched to a gene: 4. CDR3 bases: TGTGCCAGTAGTATAGGACTAGCGGGAGGAGGCACGCAGTATTTT. This gives the protein CASSIGLAGGGTQYF.

The V and J genes are TRBV24-1 and TRBJ2-1; 9 nucleotides match TRBD1. Germline assignment: CDR1 KGHDR and CDR2 SFDVKD. Losses at the gene ends were 5 bases for V and 4 bases for J; bases not matched to a gene: 5. CDR3 length equals 15 residues. CDR3 DNA sequence: TGTGCCACCAGTGGCTCCGGGACAGGGTACAATGAGCAGTTCTTC. Its translation: CATSGSGTGYNEQFF.

This sequence joins TRBV2 and TRBJ2-3; 10 nucleotides agree with TRBD2. This CDR3 has 19 amino acids. The junction had 14 bases not matched to a gene; V was cut back by 3 bases and J by 2 bases. Germline CDR1 reads SNHLY; CDR2 reads FYNNEI. The CDR3 nucleotides read TGTGCCAGCAGTGATCCTGGGAGTAGCGGGGGGACCAACACAGATACGCAGTATTTT. Translating it yields CASSDPGSSGGTNTDTQYF.

V and J are TRBV18 and TRBJ2-5, with unresolved D. CDR3 length: 13 residues. Trimming removed 0 bases at V and 4 bases at J, with 6 bases between. Germline V gene sequence: CDR1 KGHSH, CDR2 LQKENI. CDR3 DNA sequence: TGTGCCAGCTCACCACCGGTGGCAGAGACCCAGTACTTC. Its translation is CASSPPVAETQYF.

CDR3 DNA: TGTGCCAGCAGCCAAAACTATGCCTCCACAGATACGCAGTATTTT. As protein: CASSQNYASTDTQYF. This chain joins TRBV3-1 (or the pseudogene TRBV3-2) and TRBJ2-3; no definite D call. This CDR3 region has 15 residues. The ends were cut back, 2 bases at V and 2 bases at J, with 11 bases in the middle. Per germline, CDR1 LGHDT and CDR2 YNNKEL (reference sequence).

J is TRBJ2-3 and V is TRBV7-9; perhaps TRBD2 as D (6 bases). The CDR3 spans 15 residues. V lost 0 bases and J 1 base, leaving 8 bases between the germline ends. Per germline, CDR1 SEHNR and CDR2 FQNEAQ (reference sequence). The CDR3 sequence: CASSLAEGRTDTQYF. The CDR3 nucleotides read TGTGCCAGCAGCTTAGCGGAGGGCCGCACAGATACGCAGTATTTT.

The chain carries TRBV5-1 and TRBJ2-7, with 7 bases matching TRBD1. This CDR3 is 12 amino acids long. V trimming: 3 bases; J trimming: 5 bases; junction bases outside the gene matches: 2. The germline gives CDR1 SGHRS, CDR2 YFSETQ. CDR3 DNA sequence: TGCGCCAGCAGCTCACAGGGGAACGAGCAGTACTTC. This encodes CASSSQGNEQYF.

The chain is built from TRBV19 and TRBJ1-2; D remains unclear. Germline V gene sequence: CDR1 LNHDA, CDR2 SQIVND (reference sequence). The V end lost 3 bases, the J end lost 1 base, and 15 bases lay between the germline ends. The CDR3 spans 16 residues. The CDR3 sequence is CASSIVPSGRNYGYTF. CDR3 nucleotides: TGTGCCAGTAGTATCGTGCCCTCCGGTCGTAACTATGGCTACACCTTC. The full variable domain, in which reference TRBV19 and TRBJ1-2 provide the parts outside the CDR3, is DGGITQSPKYLFRKEGQNVTLSCEQNLNHDAMYWYRQDPGQGLRLIYYSQIVNDFQKGDIAEGYSVSREKKESFPLTVTSAQKNPTAFYLCASSIVPSGRNYGYTFGSGTRLTVV.

The chain uses TRBV7-2 and TRBJ2-2; TRBD2 aligns across 8 bases. CDR1 and CDR2 from the germline V gene are SGHTA and FQGNSA. CDR3 length: 17 residues. V shed 5 bases, J shed 2 bases, and the junction held 10 bases outside the gene matches. In nucleotides, the CDR3 is TGTGCCAGCAGCCATCCTTTAGCGGGACACAACACCGGGGAGCTGTTTTTT. Protein sequence: CASSHPLAGHNTGELFF.

The chain combines TRBV6-4 with TRBJ1-2; tentatively, D is TRBD1 (5 bases). The CDR3 is 12 residues long. Germline CDR1 reads MRHNA; CDR2 reads SNTAGT. V was clipped by 2 bases and J by 4 bases, with 5 bases between them. The CDR3 loop is CASSDRGYGYTF. In DNA, the CDR3 is TGTGCCAGCAGTGACAGGGGCTATGGCTACACCTTC.